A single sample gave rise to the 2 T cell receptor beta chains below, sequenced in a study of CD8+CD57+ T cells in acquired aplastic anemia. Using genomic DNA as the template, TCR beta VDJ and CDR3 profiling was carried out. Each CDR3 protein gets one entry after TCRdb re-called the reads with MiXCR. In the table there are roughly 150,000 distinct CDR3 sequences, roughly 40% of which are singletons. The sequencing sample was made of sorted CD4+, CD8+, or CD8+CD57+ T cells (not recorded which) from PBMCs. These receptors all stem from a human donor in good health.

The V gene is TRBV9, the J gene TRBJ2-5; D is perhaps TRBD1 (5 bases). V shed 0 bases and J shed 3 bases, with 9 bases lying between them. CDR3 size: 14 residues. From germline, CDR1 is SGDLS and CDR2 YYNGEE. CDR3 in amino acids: CASSVGGREETQYF. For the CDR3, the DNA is TGTGCCAGCAGCGTAGGCGGCAGGGAAGAGACCCAGTACTTC.

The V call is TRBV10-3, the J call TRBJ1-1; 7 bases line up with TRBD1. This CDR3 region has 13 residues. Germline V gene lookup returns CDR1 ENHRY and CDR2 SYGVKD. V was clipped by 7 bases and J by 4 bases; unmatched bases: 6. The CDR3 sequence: CAIIAQGSTEAFF. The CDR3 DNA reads TGTGCCATCATTGCACAGGGGAGCACTGAAGCTTTCTTT.